The 12 T cell receptor beta chains listed next were all sequenced from one sample in a study of blood T cell repertoires in COVID-19. The method was immunoSEQ multiplex PCR; TCRdb's version includes in-frame clones alone and lacks a portion of them. The sample yields 150,000 to 200,000 clones, approximately 81% seen once. The sequencing sample was made of peripheral blood. These receptors all come from a person between 65 and 79 years old with COVID-19, enrolled during active disease.

This clone was counted once. This rearrangement joins TRBV28 to TRBJ1-5, with D possibly TRBD1 on 5 matching bases. The CDR3 runs 16 residues. The V gene's germline CDR1 is MDHEN and CDR2 SYDVKM. V was cut by 5 bases and J by 0 bases, with 14 bases left in between. The CDR3: CASSPRDGYSNQPQHF. The CDR3 DNA reads as TGTGCCAGCAGTCCGCGGGACGGATATAGCAATCAGCCCCAGCATTTT. Full variable domain (missing parts from reference TRBV28 and TRBJ1-5): DVKVTQSSRYLVKRTGEKVFLECVQDMDHENMFWYRQDPGLGLRLIYFSYDVKMKEKGDIPEGYSVSREKKERFSLILESASTNQTSMYLCASSPRDGYSNQPQHFGDGTRLSIL.

V usage is TRBV7-2 and J usage is TRBJ1-2; 9 positions agree with TRBD1. V shed 2 bases, J shed 2 bases, and the junction held 6 bases outside the gene matches. The CDR3 runs to 16 residues. Germline V gene lookup returns CDR1 SGHTA and CDR2 FQGNSA. This CDR3 is CASSLSSGTGNYGYTF. CDR3 coding DNA: TGTGCCAGCAGCTTATCATCCGGGACAGGGAACTATGGCTACACCTTC.

The chain carries TRBV19 and TRBJ1-2, with 8 nucleotides matching TRBD1. V gave up 6 bases and J gave up 4 bases; unmatched junction bases: 10. CDR1 is LNHDA and CDR2 is SQIVND in the germline V gene (reference sequence). This CDR3 comprises 15 residues. The CDR3 DNA reads as TGTGCCAGTAGGCCGGGACAGGATTTCGGCTATGGCTACACCTTC. It codes for CASRPGQDFGYGYTF.

The CDR3 protein is CASKSPRVMNTEAFF. DNA of the CDR3: TGTGCCAGCAAGAGCCCCAGGGTTATGAACACTGAAGCTTTCTTT. The gene calls are TRBV28 and TRBJ1-1; D perhaps matches TRBD1 (5 bases). V lost 7 bases and J 0 bases, leaving 15 bases between the germline ends. This CDR3 is built from 15 residues. Germline CDR1 is MDHEN and CDR2 is SYDVKM.

V gene TRBV4-1 combines with J gene TRBJ1-2; maybe TRBD1 (5 bases). Germline CDR1 is MGHRA and CDR2 is YSYEKL. The CDR3 loop spans 15 amino acids. V lost 4 bases and J 4 bases, leaving 16 bases between the germline ends. The DNA for the CDR3 is TGCGCCAGCAGCCCCCCAGGGCCAGGCTCCTATGGCTACACCTTC. The encoded protein is CASSPPGPGSYGYTF.

This clone was observed a few times. The rearrangement uses TRBV5-1 and TRBJ1-2, with TRBD1 matching 7 bases. From germline, CDR1 is SGHRS and CDR2 YFSETQ. Unmatched junction bases numbered 12, after V lost 2 bases and J lost 8 bases. CDR3 length: 15 amino acids. CDR3 DNA sequence: TGCGCCAGCAGCTTATTCATACGACAGGGCAGCGGCTACACCTTC. This codes for CASSLFIRQGSGYTF. Complete variable domain (other parts from reference TRBV5-1 and TRBJ1-2): KAGVTQTPRYLIKTRGQQVTLSCSPISGHRSVSWYQQTPGQGLQFLFEYFSETQRNKGNFPGRFSGRQFSNSRSEMNVSTLELGDSALYLCASSLFIRQGSGYTFGSGTRLTVV.

The chain recombines TRBV6-1 with TRBJ1-4, with 7 nucleotides matching TRBD1. Germline CDR1 and CDR2: MNHNS and SASEGT. V lost 5 bases, J lost 7 bases, and 7 bases stayed unmatched. The CDR3 sequence is 14 residues long. In DNA form, the CDR3 reads TGTGCCAGCAGTCAAACGACAGGGAGTGAAAAACTGTTTTTT. Protein product: CASSQTTGSEKLFF.

The chain recombines TRBV19 with TRBJ1-2; TRBD1 aligns across 7 bases. V lost 11 bases to trimming and J lost 1 base; unmatched junction nucleotides: 7. Looked up from germline, CDR1 is LNHDA and CDR2 is SQIVND (reference sequence). The CDR3 is made up of 13 amino acids. DNA of the CDR3: TGTGCCGTGACAGGGCGGGATAACTATGGCTACACCTTC. Its protein is CAVTGRDNYGYTF. The variable domain in full, completed from reference TRBV19 and TRBJ1-2, reads DGGITQSPKYLFRKEGQNVTLSCEQNLNHDAMYWYRQDPGQGLRLIYYSQIVNDFQKGDIAEGYSVSREKKESFPLTVTSAQKNPTAFYLCAVTGRDNYGYTFGSGTRLTVV.

The genes are TRBV28 and TRBJ2-6; 9 bases line up with TRBD1. V lost 3 bases and J lost 0; bases outside the gene matches: 9. The germline V gene encodes CDR1 MDHEN and CDR2 SYDVKM. The CDR3 has 19 residues. For the CDR3, the DNA is TGTGCCAGCAGTTTGAGGGGACAGGGTTCAACCTCTGGGGCCAACGTCCTGACTTTC. This codes for CASSLRGQGSTSGANVLTF.

V gene TRBV3-1 (or the pseudogene TRBV3-2) combines with J gene TRBJ2-3, with 11 bases that match TRBD2. V shed 6 bases, J shed 3 bases, and the junction held 5 bases outside the gene matches. There are 15 residues in the CDR3. CDR1 and CDR2 from the germline V gene are LGHDT and YNNKEL (reference sequence). In DNA form, the CDR3 reads TGTGCCAGCAGAACTAGCGGGAGAGGAACAGATACGCAGTATTTT. Its protein product is CASRTSGRGTDTQYF.

J is TRBJ2-2 and V is TRBV7-3; TRBD1 agrees at 7 bases. Germline assignment: CDR1 SGHTA and CDR2 FQGTGA. Trimming at V came to 6 bases and at J to 5 bases, leaving 6 bases not matched to a gene. The CDR3 length is 14 residues. The CDR3 spells CASSFDRATGELFF. In nucleotides, the CDR3 is TGTGCCAGCAGTTTCGACAGGGCGACCGGGGAGCTGTTTTTT.

V usage is TRBV5-4 and J usage is TRBJ1-2; D is unclear. Looked up from germline, CDR1 is SGHNT and CDR2 is YYREEE (reference sequence). This CDR3 has 16 residues. V was cut by 0 bases and J by 8 bases, with 20 bases left in between. The CDR3 here is CASSLVAPQPRGGYTF. CDR3 nucleotides: TGTGCCAGCAGCTTGGTAGCGCCCCAACCCCGGGGAGGCTACACCTTC.